The T cell receptor (beta chain) described here comes from a study of T cell repertoires in cytomegalovirus infection. Study-wide background: Based on public TCR beta signatures, there were indications of CMV infection and of a matching HLA type. Study-wide results and limits: Cumulative public TCR beta family frequency identified carriers of CMV plus the relevant HLA. The response measured ex vivo was dominated by TCR beta clonotypes (HLA-C-restricted and CMV-specific).

This clonotype was recorded a few times. Its antigen is unknown. Trimming pared 4 bases from V and 1 base from J, leaving 14 bases between. Germline loops: CDR1 SQVTM, CDR2 ANQGSEA. This CDR3 contains 14 residues. From the reads, TCRdb called clonotypes with MiXCR, one entry per CDR3 protein. The sample lists about 400,000 distinct CDR3 sequences; 15% to 20% were seen once. The rearrangement links TRBV29-1 to TRBJ2-7, with D unresolved. The origin of this receptor is a human donor in good health (CMV status not recorded). Some clones in this sample may be carry-over from other donors' samples. Specimen: PBMCs. CDR3 DNA: TGCAGCGTTGCTAACGGCCTGATATCCTACGAGCAGTACTTC. Its protein is CSVANGLISYEQYF.